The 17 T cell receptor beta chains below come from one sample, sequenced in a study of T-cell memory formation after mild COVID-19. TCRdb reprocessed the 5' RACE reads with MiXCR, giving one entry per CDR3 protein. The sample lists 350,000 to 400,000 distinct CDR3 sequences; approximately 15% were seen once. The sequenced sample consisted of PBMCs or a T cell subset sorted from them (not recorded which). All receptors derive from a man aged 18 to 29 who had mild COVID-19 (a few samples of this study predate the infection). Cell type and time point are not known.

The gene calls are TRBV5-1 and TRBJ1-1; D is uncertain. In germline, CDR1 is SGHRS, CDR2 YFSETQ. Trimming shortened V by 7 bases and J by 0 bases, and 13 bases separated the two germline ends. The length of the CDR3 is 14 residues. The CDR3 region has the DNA TGCGCCAGCGCCACAACAGAAATGAACACTGAAGCTTTCTTT. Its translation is CASATTEMNTEAFF. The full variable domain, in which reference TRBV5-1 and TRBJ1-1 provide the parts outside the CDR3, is KAGVTQTPRYLIKTRGQQVTLSCSPISGHRSVSWYQQTPGQGLQFLFEYFSETQRNKGNFPGRFSGRQFSNSRSEMNVSTLELGDSALYLCASATTEMNTEAFFGQGTRLTVV.

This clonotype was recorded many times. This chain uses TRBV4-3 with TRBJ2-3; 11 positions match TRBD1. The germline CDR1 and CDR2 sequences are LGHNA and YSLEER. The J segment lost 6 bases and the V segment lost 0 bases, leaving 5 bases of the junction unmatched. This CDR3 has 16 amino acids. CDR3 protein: CASSQDRTGGADTQYF. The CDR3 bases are TGCGCCAGCAGCCAAGATCGGACAGGGGGCGCGGATACGCAGTATTTT.

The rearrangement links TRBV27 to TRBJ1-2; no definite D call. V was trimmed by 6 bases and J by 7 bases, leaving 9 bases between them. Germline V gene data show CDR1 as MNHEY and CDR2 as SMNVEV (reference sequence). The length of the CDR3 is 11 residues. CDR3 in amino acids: CASSSFGGYTF. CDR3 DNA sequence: TGTGCCAGCAGCTCGTTCGGTGGCTACACCTTC.

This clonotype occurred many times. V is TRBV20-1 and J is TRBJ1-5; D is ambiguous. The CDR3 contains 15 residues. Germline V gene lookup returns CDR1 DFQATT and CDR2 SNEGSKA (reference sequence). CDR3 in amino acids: CSARLRGVRGQPQHF. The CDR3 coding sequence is TGCAGCGCCCGGTTACGGGGTGTAAGAGGTCAGCCCCAGCATTTT.

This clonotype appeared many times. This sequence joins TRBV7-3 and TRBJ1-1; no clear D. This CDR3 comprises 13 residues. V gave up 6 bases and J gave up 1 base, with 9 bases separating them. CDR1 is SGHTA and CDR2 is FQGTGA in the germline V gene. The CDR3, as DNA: TGTGCCAGCAGAATGCAACCGAACACTGAAGCTTTCTTT. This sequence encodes CASRMQPNTEAFF.

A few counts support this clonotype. The CDR3 DNA is TGTGCCAGCAGTCCGCCCTTCACAGGGAAGTGGGGCTACACCTTC. The encoded protein is CASSPPFTGKWGYTF. V is TRBV12-3 or TRBV12-4 and J is TRBJ1-2; the D gene is possibly TRBD1 (6 bases). The V end lost 5 bases, the J end lost 8 bases, and 21 bases lay between the germline ends. This CDR3 contains 15 residues.

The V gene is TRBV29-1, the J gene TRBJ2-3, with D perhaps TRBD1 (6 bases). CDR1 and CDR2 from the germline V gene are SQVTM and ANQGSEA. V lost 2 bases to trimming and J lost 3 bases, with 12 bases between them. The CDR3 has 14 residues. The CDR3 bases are TGCAGCGTTGAATCGAAGGGGGTGACAGATACGCAGTATTTT. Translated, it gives CSVESKGVTDTQYF.

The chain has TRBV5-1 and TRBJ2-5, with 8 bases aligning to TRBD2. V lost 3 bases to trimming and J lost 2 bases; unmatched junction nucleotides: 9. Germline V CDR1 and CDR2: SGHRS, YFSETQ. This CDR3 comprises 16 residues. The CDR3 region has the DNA TGCGCCAGCAGCTGGACCATCGGGACTAGACAAGAGACCCAGTACTTC. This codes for CASSWTIGTRQETQYF.

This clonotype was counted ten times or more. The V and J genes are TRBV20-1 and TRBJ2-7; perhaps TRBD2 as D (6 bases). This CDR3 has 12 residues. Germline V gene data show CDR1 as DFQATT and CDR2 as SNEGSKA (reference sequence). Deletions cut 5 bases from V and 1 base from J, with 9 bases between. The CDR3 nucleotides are TGCAGTGCTTCGGGACTTTCCTACGAGCAGTACTTC. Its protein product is CSASGLSYEQYF.

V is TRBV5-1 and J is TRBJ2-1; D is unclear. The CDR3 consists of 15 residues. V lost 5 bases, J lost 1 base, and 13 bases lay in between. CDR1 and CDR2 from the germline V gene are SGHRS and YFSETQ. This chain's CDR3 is CASSPDSASYNEQFF. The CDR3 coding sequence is TGCGCCAGCAGTCCCGACTCTGCTTCCTACAATGAGCAGTTCTTC.

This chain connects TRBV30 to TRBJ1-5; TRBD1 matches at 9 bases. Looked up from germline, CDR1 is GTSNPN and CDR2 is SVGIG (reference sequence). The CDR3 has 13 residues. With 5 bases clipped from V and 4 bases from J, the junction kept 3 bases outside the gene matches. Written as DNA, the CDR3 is TGTGCCTGGGCCGGGACAGGGAATCAGCCCCAGCATTTT. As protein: CAWAGTGNQPQHF.

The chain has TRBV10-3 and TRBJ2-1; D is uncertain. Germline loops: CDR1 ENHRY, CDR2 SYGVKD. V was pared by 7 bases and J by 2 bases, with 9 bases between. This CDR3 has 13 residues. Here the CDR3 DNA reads TGTGCCATCAACGATGATCCCTACAATGAGCAGTTCTTC. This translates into CAINDDPYNEQFF.

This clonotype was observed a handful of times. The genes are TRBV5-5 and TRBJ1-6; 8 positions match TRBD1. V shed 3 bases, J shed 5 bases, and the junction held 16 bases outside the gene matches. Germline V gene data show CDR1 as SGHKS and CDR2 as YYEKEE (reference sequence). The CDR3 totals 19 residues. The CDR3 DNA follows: TGTGCCAGCAGCTCCGGGGGGGACAGGATGAGAAGAGATAATTCACCCCTCCACTTT. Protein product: CASSSGGDRMRRDNSPLHF.

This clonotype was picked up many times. As DNA, the CDR3 is TGTGCCAGCAGCTCAGTAGCGGGGCGATACAATGAGCAGTTCTTC. It specifies CASSSVAGRYNEQFF. The chain combines TRBV6-5 with TRBJ2-1, with 8 bases identical to TRBD2. CDR3 size: 15 residues. V lost 6 bases and J lost 4; bases outside the gene matches: 8. Germline CDR1 and CDR2: MNHEY and SVGAGI.

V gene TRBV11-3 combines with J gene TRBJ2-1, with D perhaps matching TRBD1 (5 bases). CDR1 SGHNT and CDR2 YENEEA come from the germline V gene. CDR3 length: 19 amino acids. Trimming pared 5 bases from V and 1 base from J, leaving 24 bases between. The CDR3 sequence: CASSPRSITGDGSYNEQFF. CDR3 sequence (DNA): TGTGCCAGCAGCCCTAGATCGATCACAGGAGATGGGTCCTACAATGAGCAGTTCTTC.

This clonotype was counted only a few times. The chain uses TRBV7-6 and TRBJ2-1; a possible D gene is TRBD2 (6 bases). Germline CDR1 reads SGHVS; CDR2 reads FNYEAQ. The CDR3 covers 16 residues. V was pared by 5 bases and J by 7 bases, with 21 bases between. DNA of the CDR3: TGTGCCAGCAGCCAAGGGAAACGGGGGTTGCTGAATGAGCAGTTCTTC. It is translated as CASSQGKRGLLNEQFF.

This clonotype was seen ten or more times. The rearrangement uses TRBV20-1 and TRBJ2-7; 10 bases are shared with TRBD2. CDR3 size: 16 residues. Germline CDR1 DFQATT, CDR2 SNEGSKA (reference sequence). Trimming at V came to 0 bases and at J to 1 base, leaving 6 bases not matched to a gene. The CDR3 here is CSARDVLAGMSYEQYF. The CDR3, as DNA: TGCAGTGCTAGAGATGTACTAGCGGGGATGTCCTACGAGCAGTACTTC.